The present TCR beta chain was sequenced within a study of beta chain features in type 1 diabetes. Germline CDR1 is LNHDA and CDR2 is SQIVND (reference sequence). V gave up 5 bases and J gave up 8 bases; unmatched junction bases: 6. The CDR3 loop spans 15 amino acids. What was sequenced were expressed TCRB transcripts, since all of the isolated RNA had been reverse transcribed. Produced via immunoSEQ multiplex PCR; TCRdb's table is partial and in-frame only. The sample yields hundreds of thousands of clones, roughly 10% seen once. The sample was naive CD4+ T cells from blood. The gene calls are TRBV19 and TRBJ2-1; 13 positions agree with TRBD2. This receptor was identified in a woman younger than 30 in good health. The CDR3 DNA sequence: TGTGCCAGTAGTTCTTGGACTAGCGGGAGCGATGAGCAGTTCTTC. Protein product: CASSSWTSGSDEQFF.